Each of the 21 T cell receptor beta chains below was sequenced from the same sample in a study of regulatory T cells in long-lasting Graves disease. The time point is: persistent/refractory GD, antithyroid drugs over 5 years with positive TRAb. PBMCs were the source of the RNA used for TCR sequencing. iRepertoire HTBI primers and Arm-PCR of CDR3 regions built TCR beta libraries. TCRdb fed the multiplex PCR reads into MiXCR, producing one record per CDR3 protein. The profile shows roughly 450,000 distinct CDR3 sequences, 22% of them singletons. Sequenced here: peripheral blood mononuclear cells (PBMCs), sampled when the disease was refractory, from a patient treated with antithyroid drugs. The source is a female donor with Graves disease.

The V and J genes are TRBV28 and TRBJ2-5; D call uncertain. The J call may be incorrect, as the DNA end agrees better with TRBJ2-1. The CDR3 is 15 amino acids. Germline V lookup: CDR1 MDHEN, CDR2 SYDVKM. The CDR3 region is CASSFSSIRSNEQFF. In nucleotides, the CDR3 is TGTGCCAGCAGTTTCTCGTCCATAAGGTCCAATGAGCAGTTCTTC.

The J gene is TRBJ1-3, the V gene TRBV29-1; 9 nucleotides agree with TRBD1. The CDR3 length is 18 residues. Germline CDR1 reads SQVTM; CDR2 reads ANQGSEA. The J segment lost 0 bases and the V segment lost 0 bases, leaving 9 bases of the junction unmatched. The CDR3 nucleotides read TGCAGCGTTGAAGATCTTTTTGGGACAGGGACCTCTGGAAACACCATATATTTT. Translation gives CSVEDLFGTGTSGNTIYF.

The chain's CDR3 is CASSPVGDTAYEQYF. The CDR3 region has the DNA TGTGCCAGCAGCCCAGTAGGGGACACAGCCTACGAGCAGTACTTC. V and J are TRBV7-9 and TRBJ2-7, with D maybe TRBD1 (6 bases). CDR1 and CDR2 (germline): SEHNR, FQNEAQ (reference sequence). Trimming removed 5 bases from V and 2 bases from J, with 16 bases in between. The CDR3 is 15 residues long.

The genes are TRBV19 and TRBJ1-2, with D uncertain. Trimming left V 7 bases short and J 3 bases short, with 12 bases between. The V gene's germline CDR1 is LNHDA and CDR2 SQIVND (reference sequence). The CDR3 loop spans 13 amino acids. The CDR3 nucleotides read TGTGCCAGTAACCCCGGAGGGTACTATGGCTACACCTTC. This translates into CASNPGGYYGYTF.

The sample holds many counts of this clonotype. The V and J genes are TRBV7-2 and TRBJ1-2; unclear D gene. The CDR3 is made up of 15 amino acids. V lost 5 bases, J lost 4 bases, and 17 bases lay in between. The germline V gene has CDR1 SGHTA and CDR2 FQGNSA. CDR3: CASSPGLIETYGYTF. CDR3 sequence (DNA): TGTGCCAGCAGCCCTGGACTAATCGAAACCTATGGCTACACCTTC.

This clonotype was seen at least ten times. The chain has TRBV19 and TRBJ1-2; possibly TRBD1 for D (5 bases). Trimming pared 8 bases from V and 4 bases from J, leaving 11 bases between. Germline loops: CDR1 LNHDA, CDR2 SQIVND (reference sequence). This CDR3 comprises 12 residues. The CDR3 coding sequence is TGTGCCAGTCAGGGTAGTAGCTATGGCTACACCTTC. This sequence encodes CASQGSSYGYTF.

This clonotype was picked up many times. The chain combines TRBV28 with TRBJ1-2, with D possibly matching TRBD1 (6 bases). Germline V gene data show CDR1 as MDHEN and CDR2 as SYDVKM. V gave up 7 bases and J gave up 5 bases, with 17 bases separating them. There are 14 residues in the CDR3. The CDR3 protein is CASNTGRWIYGYTF. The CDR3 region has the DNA TGTGCCAGCAACACAGGGAGATGGATTTATGGCTACACCTTC.

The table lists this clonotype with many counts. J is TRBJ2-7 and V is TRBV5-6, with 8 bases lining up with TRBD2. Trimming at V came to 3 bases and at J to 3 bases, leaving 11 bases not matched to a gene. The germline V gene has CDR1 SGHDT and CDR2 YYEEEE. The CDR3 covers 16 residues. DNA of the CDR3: TGTGCCAGCAGCTGGGGGGCAGCGGGAGTTAGCTACGAGCAGTACTTC. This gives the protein CASSWGAAGVSYEQYF.

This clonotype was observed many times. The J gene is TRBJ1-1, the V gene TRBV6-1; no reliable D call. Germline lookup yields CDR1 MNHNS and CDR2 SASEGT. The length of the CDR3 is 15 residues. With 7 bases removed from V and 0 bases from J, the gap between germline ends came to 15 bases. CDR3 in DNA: TGTGCCAGCAAAACCGGGGTAGCCCTGAACACTGAAGCTTTCTTT. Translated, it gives CASKTGVALNTEAFF.

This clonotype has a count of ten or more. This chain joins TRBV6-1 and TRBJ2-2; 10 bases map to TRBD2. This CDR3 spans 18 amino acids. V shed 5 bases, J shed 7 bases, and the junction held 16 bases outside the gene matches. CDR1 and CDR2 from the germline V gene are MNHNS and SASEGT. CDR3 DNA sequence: TGTGCCAGCAGTCGTCCAGGGCTAGCGGGAGTAGTTGTCGGGGAGCTGTTTTTT. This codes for CASSRPGLAGVVVGELFF.

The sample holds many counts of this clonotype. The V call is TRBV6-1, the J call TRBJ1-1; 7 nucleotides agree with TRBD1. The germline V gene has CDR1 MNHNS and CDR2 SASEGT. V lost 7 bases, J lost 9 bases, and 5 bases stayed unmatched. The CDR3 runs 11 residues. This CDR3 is CASKAQGKAFF. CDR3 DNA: TGTGCCAGCAAGGCACAGGGGAAAGCTTTCTTT.

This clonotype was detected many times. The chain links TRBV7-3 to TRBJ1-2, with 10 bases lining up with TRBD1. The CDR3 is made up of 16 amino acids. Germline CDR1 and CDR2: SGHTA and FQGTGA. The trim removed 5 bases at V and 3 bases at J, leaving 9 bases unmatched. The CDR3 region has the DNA TGTGCCAGCAGCGAACCAGACAGGGGGCGATACTATGGCTACACCTTC. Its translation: CASSEPDRGRYYGYTF.

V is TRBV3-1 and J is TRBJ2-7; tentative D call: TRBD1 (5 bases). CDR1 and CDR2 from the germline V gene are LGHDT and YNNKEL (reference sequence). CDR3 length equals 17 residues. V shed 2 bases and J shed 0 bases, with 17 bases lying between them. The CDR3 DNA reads TGTGCCAGCAGCCAATTCTCTGACAGTTTGTCCTCCTACGAGCAGTACTTC. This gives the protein CASSQFSDSLSSYEQYF.

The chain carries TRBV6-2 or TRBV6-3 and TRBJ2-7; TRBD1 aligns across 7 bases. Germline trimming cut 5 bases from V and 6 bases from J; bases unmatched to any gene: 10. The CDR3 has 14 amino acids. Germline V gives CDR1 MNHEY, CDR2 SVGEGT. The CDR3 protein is CASSVETGRGEQYF. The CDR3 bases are TGTGCCAGCAGTGTGGAGACAGGGCGCGGCGAGCAGTACTTC.

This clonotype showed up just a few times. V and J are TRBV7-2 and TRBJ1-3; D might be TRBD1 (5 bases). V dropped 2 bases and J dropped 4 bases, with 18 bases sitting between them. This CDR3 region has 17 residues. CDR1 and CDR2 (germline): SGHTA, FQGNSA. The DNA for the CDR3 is TGTGCCAGCAGCTTATGGGACGCGCCGTTAAAGGGAAACACCATATATTTT. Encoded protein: CASSLWDAPLKGNTIYF.

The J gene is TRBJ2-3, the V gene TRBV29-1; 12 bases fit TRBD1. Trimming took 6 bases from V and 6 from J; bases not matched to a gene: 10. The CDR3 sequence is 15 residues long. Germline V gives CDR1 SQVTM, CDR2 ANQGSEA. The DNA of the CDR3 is TGCAGCGTCTCCGGGACAGGGGGCTACCTTGATACGCAGTATTTT. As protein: CSVSGTGGYLDTQYF.

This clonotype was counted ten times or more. CDR3 sequence reads: CASSVRDASAETQYF. Here the CDR3 DNA reads TGTGCCAGCAGTGTCCGGGACGCCTCTGCGGAGACCCAGTACTTC. V gene TRBV27 combines with J gene TRBJ2-5; D may correspond to TRBD1 or TRBD2 (5 bases each). Germline V gives CDR1 MNHEY, CDR2 SMNVEV (reference sequence). This CDR3 region has 15 residues. V lost 5 bases, J lost 5 bases, and 18 bases lay in between.

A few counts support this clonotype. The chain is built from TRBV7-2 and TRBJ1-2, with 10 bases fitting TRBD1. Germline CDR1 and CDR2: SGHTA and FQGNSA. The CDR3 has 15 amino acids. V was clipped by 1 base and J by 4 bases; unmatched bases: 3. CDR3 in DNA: TGTGCCAGCAGCTTAGGGGACAGGGGCCTCTATGGCTACACCTTC. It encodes CASSLGDRGLYGYTF.

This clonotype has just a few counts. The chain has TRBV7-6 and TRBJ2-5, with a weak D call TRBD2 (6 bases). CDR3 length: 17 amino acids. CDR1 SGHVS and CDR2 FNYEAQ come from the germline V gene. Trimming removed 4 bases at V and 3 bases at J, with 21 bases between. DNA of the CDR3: TGTGCCAGCAGCTCCCTGGGGCTAGCGAGGAACGAAGAGACCCAGTACTTC. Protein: CASSSLGLARNEETQYF.

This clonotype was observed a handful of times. CDR3 loop: CASSSGLAGNTGELFF. The CDR3 DNA reads as TGTGCCAGCAGCTCTGGACTAGCGGGGAACACCGGGGAGCTGTTTTTT. The chain has TRBV7-2 and TRBJ2-2, with 11 nucleotides matching TRBD2. This CDR3 contains 16 residues. Trimming at V came to 4 bases and at J to 1 base, leaving 2 bases not matched to a gene. Germline-derived CDR1 and CDR2 are SGHTA and FQGNSA.

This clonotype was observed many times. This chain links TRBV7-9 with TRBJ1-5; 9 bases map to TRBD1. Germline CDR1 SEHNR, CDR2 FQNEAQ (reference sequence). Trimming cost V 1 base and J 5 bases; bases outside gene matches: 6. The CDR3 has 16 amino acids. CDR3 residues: CASSLETGGADQPQHF. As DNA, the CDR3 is TGTGCCAGCAGCTTAGAAACAGGGGGCGCAGATCAGCCCCAGCATTTT. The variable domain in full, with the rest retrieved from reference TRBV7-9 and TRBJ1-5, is DTGVSQNPRHKITKRGQNVTFRCDPISEHNRLYWYRQTLGQGPEFLTYFQNEAQLEKSRLLSDRFSAERPKGSFSTLEIQRTEQGDSAMYLCASSLETGGADQPQHFGDGTRLSIL.